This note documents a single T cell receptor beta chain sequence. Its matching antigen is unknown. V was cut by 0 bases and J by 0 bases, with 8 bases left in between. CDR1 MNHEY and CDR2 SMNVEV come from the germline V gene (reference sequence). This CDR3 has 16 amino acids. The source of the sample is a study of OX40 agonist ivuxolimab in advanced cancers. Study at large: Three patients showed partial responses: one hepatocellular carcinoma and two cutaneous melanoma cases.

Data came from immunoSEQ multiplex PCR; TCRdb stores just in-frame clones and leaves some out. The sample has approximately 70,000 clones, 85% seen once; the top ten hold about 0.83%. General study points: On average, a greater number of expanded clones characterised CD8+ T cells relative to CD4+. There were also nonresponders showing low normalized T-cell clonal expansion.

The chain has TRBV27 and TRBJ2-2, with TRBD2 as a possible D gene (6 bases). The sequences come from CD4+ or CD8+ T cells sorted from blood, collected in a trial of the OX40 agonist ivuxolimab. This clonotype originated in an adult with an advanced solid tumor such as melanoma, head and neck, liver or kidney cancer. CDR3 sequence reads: CASSLSPSANTGELFF. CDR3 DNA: TGTGCCAGCAGTTTATCTCCTAGCGCGAACACCGGGGAGCTGTTTTTT.